This record looks at one T cell receptor beta chain sequence and its context. These data are taken from a study of blood T cell repertoires in COVID-19. As handled by the study authors: Estimates of nucleated cell counts were drawn from the amplification of reference gene primers. The assay was immunoSEQ multiplex PCR, and TCRdb's table has in-frame clones only and misses some. V and J calls and clone size are as listed in that table; D and trimming were resolved from the DNA. Of some 180,000 clones listed, approximately 80% were seen once; the top ten hold about 13%. CDR1 is SGHAT and CDR2 is FQNNGV in the germline V gene. The CDR3 is made up of 16 amino acids. Trimming took off 5 bases at V and 0 bases at J, with 15 bases between the two ends.

The V gene is TRBV11-2, the J gene TRBJ2-3, with D possibly being TRBD2 (5 bases). The specimen sequenced was peripheral blood. The receptor was isolated from a human donor in a cohort sampled during active COVID-19. The DNA for the CDR3 is TGTGCCAGCAGCGCCCCACTAGTCGCTAGCACAGATACGCAGTATTTT. It translates to CASSAPLVASTDTQYF. Combining the CDR3 with reference TRBV11-2 and TRBJ2-3 gives the whole variable domain EAGVAQSPRYKIIEKRQSVAFWCNPISGHATLYWYQQILGQGPKLLIQFQNNGVVDDSQLPKDRFSAERLKGVDSTLKIQPAKLEDSAVYLCASSAPLVASTDTQYFGPGTRLTVL.